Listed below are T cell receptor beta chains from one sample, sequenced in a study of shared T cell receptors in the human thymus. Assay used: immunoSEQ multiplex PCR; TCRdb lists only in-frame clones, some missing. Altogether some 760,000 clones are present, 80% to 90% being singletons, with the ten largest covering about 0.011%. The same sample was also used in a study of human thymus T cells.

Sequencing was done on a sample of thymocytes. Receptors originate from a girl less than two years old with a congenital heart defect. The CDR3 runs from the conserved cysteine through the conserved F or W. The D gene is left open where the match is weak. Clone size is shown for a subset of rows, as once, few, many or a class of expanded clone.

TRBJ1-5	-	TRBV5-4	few	TGTGCCAGCATCAGCGCCCAGGGTCGGCCCCAGCATTTT	CASISAQGRPQHF
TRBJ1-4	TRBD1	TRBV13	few	TGTGCCAGCAGCCTGGGACAGGATGCAACTAATGAAAAACTGTTTTTT	CASSLGQDATNEKLFF
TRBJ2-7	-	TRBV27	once	TGTGCCAGCAGTGTTACTAGAGCCCGGTACGAGCAGTACTTC	CASSVTRARYEQYF
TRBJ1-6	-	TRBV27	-	TGTGCCAGCAGATTATTTCTCCATAATTCACCCCTCCACTTT	CASRLFLHNSPLHF
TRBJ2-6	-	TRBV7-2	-	TGTGCCAGCAGCTTAGAGAGCTCTGGGGCCAACGTCCTGACTTTC	CASSLESSGANVLTF
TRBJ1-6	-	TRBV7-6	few	TGTGCCAGCAGCTTAGTGAAGGACAGCGATTCACCCCTCCACTTT	CASSLVKDSDSPLHF
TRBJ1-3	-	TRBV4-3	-	TGCGCCAGCAGCCGAGAAGGAGACTCTGGAAACACCATATATTTT	CASSREGDSGNTIYF
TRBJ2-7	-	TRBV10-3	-	TGTGCCATCAGTGATCCCAGGTTCTACGAGCAGTACTTC	CAISDPRFYEQYF
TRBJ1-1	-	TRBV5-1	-	TGCGCCAGCAGAGAATGGGCTGAGAAGGAAGCTTTCTTT	CASREWAEKEAFF
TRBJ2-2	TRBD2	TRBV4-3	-	TGCGCCAGCAGCCAAGTTACTAGCGAAATGTCCGGGGAGCTGTTTTTT	CASSQVTSEMSGELFF
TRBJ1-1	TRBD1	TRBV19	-	TGTGCCAGTACCAACAGGGGAAACATGAACACTGAAGCTTTCTTT	CASTNRGNMNTEAFF
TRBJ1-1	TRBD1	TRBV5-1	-	TGCGCCAGCAGCTCTGCAGGGGGCCTTGAAGCTTTCTTT	CASSSAGGLEAFF
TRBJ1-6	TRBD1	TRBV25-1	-	TGTGCCAGCAGTGGGGGACAGCAACTAAATTCCCCCCTCCACTTT	CASSGGQQLNSPLHF
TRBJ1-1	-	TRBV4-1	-	TGCGCCAGCAGCCAAGAATGGGCAGGGTATCCTGAAGCTTTCTTT	CASSQEWAGYPEAFF
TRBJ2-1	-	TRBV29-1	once	TGCAGCGTTACCCGACTGGCCTCCTACAATGAGCAGTTCTTC	CSVTRLASYNEQFF
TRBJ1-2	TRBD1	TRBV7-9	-	TGTGCCAGCAGCCCGGGACAGGCGGATGGCTACACCTTC	CASSPGQADGYTF
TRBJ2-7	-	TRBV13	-	TGTGCCAGCAGCTTAATCGGCTACGAGCAGTACTTC	CASSLIGYEQYF
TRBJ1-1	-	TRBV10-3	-	TGTGCCATCAGTGAGGCGGGGCCTCGGGGCACTGAAGCTTTCTTT	CAISEAGPRGTEAFF
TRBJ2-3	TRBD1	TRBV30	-	TGTGCCTGGAGCGACCCCAGGGGGAAAGGGACAGATACGCAGTATTTT	CAWSDPRGKGTDTQYF
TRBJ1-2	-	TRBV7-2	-	TGTGCCAGCAGCTTAGGGGCAGACGCTAACTATGGCTACACCTTC	CASSLGADANYGYTF
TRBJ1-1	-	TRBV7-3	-	TGTGCCAGCAGCTTATGGCCAGGTAGGGAAGCTTTCTTT	CASSLWPGREAFF
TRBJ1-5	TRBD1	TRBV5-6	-	TGTGCCAGCAGCTTGAGCCCCCACAGGGGGTCATATAGCAATCAGCCCCAGCATTTT	CASSLSPHRGSYSNQPQHF
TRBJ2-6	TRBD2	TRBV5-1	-	TGCGCCAGCAGCTTGGTTGGGGGGGCTGGGGCCAACGTCCTGACTTTC	CASSLVGGAGANVLTF
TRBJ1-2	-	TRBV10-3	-	TGTGCCATCAGTGACGACTGGGGCGGCTACACCTTC	CAISDDWGGYTF
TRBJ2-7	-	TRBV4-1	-	TGCGCCAGCAGCCAAGATCTCCGTCGTTGGGAGTCCAGCTATTATTCCTACGAGCAGTACTTC	CASSQDLRRWESSYYSYEQYF
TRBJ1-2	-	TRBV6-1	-	TGTGCCAGCAGTGAAGCGCCTTACGGGGAATGGTTCTATGGCTACACCTTC	CASSEAPYGEWFYGYTF
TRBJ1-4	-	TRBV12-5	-	TGTGCTAGTGGGGTGGGGGGGCTGGGAGAAAAACTGTTTTTT	CASGVGGLGEKLFF
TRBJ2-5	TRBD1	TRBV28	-	TGTGCCAGCAGCCTCAGACCGGGACAGGGACAAGAGACCCAGTACTTC	CASSLRPGQGQETQYF
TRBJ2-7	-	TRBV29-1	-	TGCAGCGCATCCAACGGGGGTAAAGACGAGCAGTACTTC	CSASNGGKDEQYF
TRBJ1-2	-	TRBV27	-	TGTGCCAGCAAACAGGGTCCAGGATATGGCTACACCTTC	CASKQGPGYGYTF
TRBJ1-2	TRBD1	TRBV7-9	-	TGTGCCAGCAGCCCTCCCCCCGACAGGGTCTATGGCTACACCTTC	CASSPPPDRVYGYTF
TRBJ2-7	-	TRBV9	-	TGTGCCAGCAGCCTTCTCGTGGAGGGCAAGCAGTACTTC	CASSLLVEGKQYF
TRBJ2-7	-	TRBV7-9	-	TGTGCCAGCAGCTCCGCTCAACAGGGCGGGTCCTACGAGCAGTACTTC	CASSSAQQGGSYEQYF
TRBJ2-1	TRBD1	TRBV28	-	TGTGCCAGCAGTTCTGACAGGGTAGTATCCCATGAGCAGTTCTTC	CASSSDRVVSHEQFF
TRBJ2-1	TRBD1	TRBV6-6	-	TGTGCCAGCAAACTGGACAGGGAGAGGGGTGAGCAGTTCTTC	CASKLDRERGEQFF
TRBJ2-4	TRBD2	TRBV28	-	TGTGCCAGCAGTCTTACCGGACTAGCGGGGAGTCTAGCCAAAAACATTCAGTACTTC	CASSLTGLAGSLAKNIQYF
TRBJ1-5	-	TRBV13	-	TGTGCCAGCAGCTTATGGGGGCGGCCGGAGCCCCAGCATTTT	CASSLWGRPEPQHF
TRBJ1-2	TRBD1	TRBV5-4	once	TGTGCCAGCAGCCTCCGTTGGGACAGGGAACATGGCTACACCTTC	CASSLRWDREHGYTF
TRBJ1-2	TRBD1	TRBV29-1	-	TGCAGCGTAGAGGTCTCCGGGACAGGGAATAACTATGGCTACACCTTC	CSVEVSGTGNNYGYTF
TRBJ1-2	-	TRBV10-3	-	TGTGCCATCAGTGAGTTTGAGGGAGAGGGCTATGGCTACACCTTC	CAISEFEGEGYGYTF
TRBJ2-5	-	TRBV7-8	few	TGTGCCAGCAGCCAAAAGACAGAGGAGACCCAGTACTTC	CASSQKTEETQYF
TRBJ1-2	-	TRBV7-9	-	TGTGCCAGCAGCCCCGGGGTGTACTATGGCTACACCTTC	CASSPGVYYGYTF